Here is one T cell receptor beta chain with its context. No antigen is known for it. Base qualities are not at hand, and no much larger clone is one base apart. The cohort was made up of 500 to 850 healthy bone marrow donors. Cohort members were all nominally healthy when sampled, although unrecorded immune exposures were likely present. The donor was CMV seropositive and was included in the group of some 290 seropositive cohort members. Each donor provided a peripheral blood sample, and peripheral blood mononuclear cells were used for TCR beta sequencing. The Qiagen DNeasy Blood Extraction Kit was used to extract genomic DNA from the blood cell samples. This entry belongs to a study of cytomegalovirus exposure and HLA in healthy donors listed by TCRdb under 2017. For context, the study as a whole: An earlier analysis of several hundred of the donors reported more than 250 Gb of sequence data and around 110 million unique TCR beta sequences from some 180 million T cells. Approximately 310 gigabases of sequencing data and approximately 85 million unique TCR sequences were included in an early release covering about 620 HLA-typed donors. Among the roughly 390 genotyped donors, around 81% belonged to the genetic ancestry cluster associated with self-reported Caucasian donors. The study aimed to test whether signatures of past pathogen exposure could be identified by cataloging public T cell receptors. The T cell repertoires of several hundred subjects were profiled by immunosequencing and related to cytomegalovirus serostatus. A separate validation cohort of 100 to 150 different subjects was used in addition to the 666-subject first cohort. High-throughput TCR immunosequencing, statistical association of individual TCRs with disease status, and machine learning were combined to predict cytomegalovirus infection status. A later analysis re-analyzed previously published TCR beta repertoires from approximately 700 donors and added high-resolution HLA genotyping to study TCR occurrence patterns. Rather than using new phenotypic data, the later analysis identified candidate immune exposures from TCR beta sequences and from how often those sequences occurred across donors. In an earlier analysis of 500 to 650 of the donors, high-throughput TCR beta sequencing was used to judge whether each TCR beta V gene segment behaved as functional or pseudogenic. Alongside the repertoire data, information on donor age, sex, ethnicity and CMV serostatus was compiled. Genome-wide SNP genotypes for about 60% of the 666 donors were used in a later genetic analysis, which treated that subset as a discovery cohort. Every repertoire in the discovery cohort had been generated on one and the same sequencing platform. HLA typing included class I and class II loci at four-digit resolution. Typing coverage differed by locus: A, B, C, DRB1 and DQB1 were typed in about 629-630 donors, DQA1 in 522, DPA1 in 600 to 610, and DPB1 in 472. Roughly 5 DR-DQ haplotypes were handled as single units for association and clustering, since linkage in the cohort was strong. Among around 400 genotyped donors of the cohort, an average of around 250,000 unique TCR beta nucleotide sequences was sequenced per donor, of which approximately 19% were non-productive.

Study-wide conclusions, independent of this receptor: Some IMGT-functional V segments, including TRBV6-2 and TRBV6-3, could not be distinguished by the 87-base-pair reads and were therefore excluded. A later genetic analysis reported fewer N-insertions in productive TCRs among donors in an Asian-associated ancestry cluster than the approximately 700-donor mean. According to a later analysis, parvovirus B19, influenza, CMV and Epstein-Barr virus appeared linked to several top co-occurrence clusters. Correlated functional status among segregating V segments might be attributable to linkage disequilibrium, but an unknown experimental factor could not be ruled out. The sequencing pipeline was judged likely to have produced a cluster of highly shared sequence variants as a technical artifact. For the cohort, immune exposure information was limited to CMV serostatus. An association between a missense DCLRE1C variant and V-gene and J-gene trimming of TCR beta chains was found in a later genetic analysis and replicated in an independent cohort. When HLA alleles, especially DR and DQ, strongly co-occurred, TCR associations were difficult to assign to individual alleles. Specific HLA alleles were associated with some 15,000 TCR beta sequences at a false discovery rate of 0.05 in a later analysis. Sequencing depth was assumed to be roughly uniform across donors in the presence/absence analyses, though that assumption may not hold. According to a later analysis, TCR association rates differed among HLA loci, with DRB1 alleles showing the most associated TCRs and HLA-C alleles showing the fewest. The earlier analysis of 450 to 700 of the donors excluded some 15 rarely observed V segments, including chromosome 9 orphons, because counts were too low. In an earlier analysis of 587 of the donors, most TCR beta V segments were observed in productive rearrangements about 87% or about 30% of the time, broadly matching IMGT annotations. A further reported finding was that TCR beta sequences accurately predicted the HLA-A and HLA-B alleles for most subjects in the first cohort. Most CMV-associated TCR beta chains appeared to be HLA-restricted in a later analysis, and the HLA associations seemed to be driven largely by CMV exposure. Across donors, most TCR sequences were observed very rarely, whereas some public TCRs were present in many individuals. It was suggested by the authors that the approach could potentially be generalized to other disease states and immunological phenotypes. A few of the identified cytomegalovirus-associated TCR beta chains were confirmed in vitro to be specific for cytomegalovirus antigens. Cytomegalovirus status was reported to be diagnosed by the classifier with high specificity and sensitivity in both the original and validation cohorts. In a later analysis, HLA-associated TCR beta chains were found to be more clonally expanded and to have lower generation probabilities than equally common non-associated chains. A total of around 150 TCR beta chains were listed by the study as associated with cytomegalovirus. The cohort was sequenced for TCR beta chains only, and without alpha or paired-chain data the features that could be detected were limited. HLA typing was unavailable for some donors at each locus, so association tests used only the typed subset.

Library preparation employed the immunoSEQ multiplex PCR assay. For the multiplex PCR, a mixture combining 60 forward primers for TCR Vbeta segments and 13 reverse primers for TCR Jbeta segments was used. A multiplex PCR assay on genomic DNA amplified the CDR3 region of rearranged TCR beta genes. Amplified TCR beta libraries were sequenced as 87-base-pair reads on the Illumina HiSeq System. In the authors' own workflow: A later analysis counted 65 million to 90 million unique TCR beta chains across the 690 or so repertoires, and around 12 million of these chains were shared by at least two donors. Raw reads were error-corrected and collapsed into unique sequences with a nearest-neighbor algorithm that merged closely related sequences to remove PCR and sequencing errors. Alignment of CDR3 sequences to IMGT reference sequences was used to assign V, D and J gene segments. For a sequence to be retained, a match of at least six nucleotides to both a V gene segment and a J gene segment was required. Rearrangements were classified as productive when the CDR3 lacked stop codons and remained in frame with V and J, and all other rearrangements were classified as non-productive. Following IMGT convention, CDR3 was defined as the stretch from the second conserved V-encoded cysteine to the conserved J-encoded phenylalanine. The earlier analysis of a few hundred of the donors excluded any sequence lacking an unambiguous match to a single V gene segment. In an earlier analysis of about 590 of the donors, a V segment was called functional when productive rearrangements were above 56.7%, and segregating when the standard deviation between donors exceeded 5%. To diagnose cytomegalovirus status from the catalog of TCR beta chain sequences, a statistical classification framework was built. V and J gene assignment, in a later analysis, came from comparing TCR nucleotide sequences with IMGT/GENE-DB human TR gene sequences. Using the TCRdist pipeline, a later analysis assigned CDR3 sequences along with most-parsimonious VDJ recombination scenarios. A later analysis defined each TCR beta chain by its CDR3 amino acid sequence plus V-gene family, and excluded reads lacking a unique V-gene family. In a later analysis, around 600 highly shared, low-generation-probability nucleotide sequences were removed to address suspected cross-contamination and a sequencing artifact. In a later analysis, a clonal expansion index for each public chain was calculated from normalized within-repertoire ranks of inferred template counts. In a later analysis, generation probabilities were computed using a VDJ recombination model fitted to out-of-frame rearrangements, and the results were checked against IGoR. Hypergeometric tests were used in a later analysis to score TCR-TCR, TCR-HLA and TCR-CMV co-occurrence, with a repertoire-size bias correction applied to the TCR pairs. In a later analysis, false discovery rates were estimated by permuting HLA or CMV assignments 20 times. In a later analysis, co-occurring TCRs were grouped using DBSCAN, with TCRdist sequence similarity added in when clustering inside HLA-allele-positive subsets. For co-occurrence clustering, repertoires with fewer than 30,000 or more than 120,000 public chains were excluded, along with a handful of repertoires with anomalous nucleotide sharing. TCRdb retrieved this table from immuneACCESS and kept in-frame rearrangements only. Not all clones are present; in checked studies, unresolved V genes account for under half, and no reason is known for the remainder. The V and J calls and clone size come from that table; D and trimming were worked out from the DNA. Here the sample has roughly 200,000 clones; over 70% occur a single time. The top ten clones comprise around 1.6% of the sample.

Trimming at the junction amounts to 8 bases on V and 5 bases on J, and the germline ends lie 15 bases apart. CDR1 and CDR2 are read off the germline V gene as SNHLY and FYNNEI. The CDR3, cysteine through phenylalanine, is 14 amino acids long. CDR3 DNA only is kept here, 42 bases in frame from base 1. Sequenced input: PBMCs. The chain employs TRBV2 and TRBJ1-4, with TRBD1 tentatively as D gene (6 bases match). The clonotype was recovered from a man in his forties or fifties in good health and CMV-seropositive. CDR3 region: CASERETGNEKLFF. The nucleotides are TGTGCCAGCGAGAGGGAGACAGGAAATGAAAAACTGTTTTTT.